One and the same sample provided the 13 T cell receptor beta chains below, sequenced in a study of T cells in women clearing cervical HPV infection. Assay: immunoSEQ multiplex PCR; the TCRdb copy retains only in-frame clones and omits some. This sample's clone table lists approximately 16,000 clones. Sequenced input: blood buffy coat. Receptors were obtained from a woman between 18 and 70 years old with a cervical HPV16 infection that either progressed to CIN3+ or cleared (not recorded which).

Worth noting for this clone: The DNA ends 3 residues before the CDR3 does, and the rest of the CDR3 is filled in from the germline J gene. The chain couples TRBV7-6 to TRBJ2-5; 7 positions match TRBD2. Germline V gene data show CDR1 as SGHVS and CDR2 as FNYEAQ. The CDR3 length is 14 residues. V gave up 1 base and J gave up 4 bases; unmatched junction bases: 3. The CDR3 bases that were read are TGTGCCAGCAGCTTAGAAGCGGGGACAGAGACC. Protein: CASSLEAGTET. The complete CDR3 reads CASSLEAGTETQYF.

Notes on this clone: The read halts 3 residues ahead of the CDR3 end, with the missing end drawn from the germline J gene. The chain carries TRBV12-3 or TRBV12-4 and TRBJ2-1; 10 nucleotides agree with TRBD2. V was pared by 6 bases and J by 8 bases, with 7 bases of the junction left unmatched. The CDR3 runs 14 residues. This CDR3 is CASRERGGIYEQFF. The part of the CDR3 DNA that was read is TGTGCCAGCAGGGAGCGGGGGGGCATCTATGAG.

Considering frequency, this clone is medium-sized. The CDR3 end is not reached by the read, which stops 3 residues before it; the germline J gene fills it in. The rearrangement joins TRBV19 to TRBJ2-3; TRBD1 matches 8 bases. V was pared by 7 bases and J by 5 bases, with 8 bases of the junction left unmatched. The CDR3 spans 14 residues. The germline gives CDR1 LNHDA, CDR2 SQIVND (reference sequence). This CDR3 is CASTQGQGKDTQYF. CDR3 DNA (partial): TGTGCCAGTACCCAAGGACAGGGTAAAGATACG.

A note on this clone: The read falls 3 residues short of the CDR3 end, and the missing part is taken from the germline J gene. The V and J genes are TRBV19 and TRBJ2-3; D might be TRBD2 (6 bases). CDR3 size: 15 residues. Looked up from germline, CDR1 is LNHDA and CDR2 is SQIVND (reference sequence). Trimming shortened V by 4 bases and J by 0 bases, and 11 bases separated the two germline ends. CDR3 bases read: TGTGCCAGTAGTACTAGCGCAGGAAGCACAGATACG. It encodes CASSTSAGSTDT. The CDR3, in full, reads CASSTSAGSTDTQYF.

About this clone itself: Coverage ceases 3 residues before the CDR3 finishes, and the germline J gene fills in the end. The rearrangement uses TRBV7-2 and TRBJ1-2; D unresolved. Germline V gives CDR1 SGHTA, CDR2 FQGNSA. Trimming removed 0 bases from V and 1 base from J, with 9 bases in between. The CDR3 consists of 15 residues. CDR3 DNA, as far as it was read: TGTGCCAGCAGCTTAGCGCAGAGTCTTAACTATGGC. Translated: CASSLAQSLNYG. The whole CDR3 sequence is CASSLAQSLNYGYTF.

About this clone: Read coverage stops 3 residues before the CDR3 terminus; the germline J gene supplies the remainder. The chain joins TRBV29-1 to TRBJ1-2; weak D call: TRBD1 (6 bases). V shed 2 bases and J shed 7 bases, with 17 bases lying between them. The CDR3 loop spans 14 amino acids. The germline CDR1 and CDR2 sequences are SQVTM and ANQGSEA. Partial CDR3 DNA: TGCAGCGTTGAACCCCCGTGGGGGCTTAGTGGC. Amino acid sequence: CSVEPPWGLSG. The full CDR3 reads CSVEPPWGLSGYTF.

The CDR3 bases that were read are TGTGCCAGCTCACCGCCGATGTCAGTATCCACAGATACG. This codes for CASSPPMSVSTDT. The full CDR3 is CASSPPMSVSTDTQYF. The V and J genes are TRBV18 and TRBJ2-3; D remains unclear. The read terminates 3 residues ahead of where the CDR3 ends, so the germline J gene completes it. Germline assignment: CDR1 KGHSH and CDR2 LQKENI. The V end was cut by 3 bases, the J end by 2 bases, with 15 bases between. This CDR3 region has 16 residues.

To note about this clone: The CDR3 end falls 3 residues outside the read, so it is completed with the germline J gene. J is TRBJ1-6 and V is TRBV20-1, with 11 bases matching TRBD1. V shed 2 bases and J 9 bases; nucleotides not matched to a gene: 3. Germline-derived CDR1 and CDR2 are DFQATT and SNEGSKA (reference sequence). The CDR3 has 14 residues. The sequenced CDR3 bases are TGCAGTGCTAGAACCGGGACAGGGGGTTCACCC. Translation: CSARTGTGGSP. The full CDR3 reads CSARTGTGGSPLHF.

To note about this clone: With the read ending 3 residues before the CDR3 end, the germline J gene is used to fill in that end. J is TRBJ1-2 and V is TRBV5-8; 9 nucleotides agree with TRBD1. Per germline, CDR1 SGHTS and CDR2 YDEGEE. V lost 4 bases and J lost 3; bases outside the gene matches: 7. The CDR3 runs to 15 residues. The part of the CDR3 DNA that was read is TGTGCCAGCAGCCCGGGGACAGGGATCGACTATGGC. Amino acid sequence: CASSPGTGIDYG. The full CDR3 reads CASSPGTGIDYGYTF.

A word on this clone: The CDR3 is cut off 3 residues early in the read; its end comes from the germline J gene. The chain uses TRBV4-1 and TRBJ2-5; TRBD1 agrees at 10 bases. Germline lookup yields CDR1 MGHRA and CDR2 YSYEKL. V gave up 4 bases and J gave up 1 base; unmatched junction bases: 9. This CDR3 comprises 17 residues. The part of the CDR3 DNA that was read is TGCGCCAGCAGCCCCCGACTCCGGGACAGGGGCCAAGAGACC. As protein: CASSPRLRDRGQET. The full CDR3 is CASSPRLRDRGQETQYF.

Of note for this clone: The CDR3 end lies 3 residues beyond the end of the read and is filled in from the germline J gene. The rearrangement uses TRBV28 and TRBJ2-1, with 7 bases fitting TRBD1. Germline V CDR1 and CDR2: MDHEN, SYDVKM. The CDR3 contains 15 residues. Germline trimming cut 6 bases from V and 6 bases from J; bases unmatched to any gene: 11. The CDR3 loop reads CASSDDRVGVNEQFF. CDR3 DNA (partial): TGTGCCAGCAGCGACGACAGGGTTGGAGTCAATGAG.

On this clone itself: With the read ending 3 residues before the CDR3 end, the germline J gene is used to fill in that end. The gene calls are TRBV4-1 and TRBJ2-5, with D maybe TRBD2 (6 bases). Germline CDR1 and CDR2: MGHRA and YSYEKL. The CDR3 totals 15 residues. The V end was cut by 0 bases, the J end by 5 bases, with 13 bases between. Incomplete CDR3 DNA: TGCGCCAGCAGCCAAGAATTAACTAGCTACGAGACC. Protein sequence: CASSQELTSYET. The entire CDR3 sequence reads CASSQELTSYETQYF.

The chain's CDR3 is CASSSGGRGNEKLFF. The sequenced CDR3 bases are TGTGCCAGCAGTTCAGGGGGCCGGGGTAATGAAAAA. The V gene is TRBV2, the J gene TRBJ1-4; 8 bases agree with TRBD1. The read finishes 3 residues shy of the CDR3 end, and the germline J gene is used to complete it. This CDR3 comprises 15 residues. Germline assignment: CDR1 SNHLY and CDR2 FYNNEI. The V gene end was trimmed by 5 bases and the J gene end by 4 bases; junction bases not matched to a gene: 6.